Listed below are T cell receptor beta chains from one sample, sequenced in a study of early T cells in non-severe SARS-CoV-2 infection. TCRdb reprocessed the 5' RACE reads via MiXCR and lists one record per CDR3 protein. The sample lists tens of thousands of distinct CDR3 sequences, more than 8.5% occurring once. Specimen: whole blood. These receptors were collected from an adult who was a healthcare worker with PCR-confirmed SARS-CoV-2 infection or an uninfected control (not recorded which). CDR3s include the opening cysteine and the closing phenylalanine or tryptophan. A D gene is named only where the DNA matches it firmly. Part of the rows lack a size; the others show once, few, many or a class for expanded clones.

clone size: many
CDR3 length: 15
D gene: -
J gene: TRBJ1-1
V gene: TRBV28
CDR3 protein: CASSPGGLLNTEAFF
CDR3 DNA: TGTGCCAGCAGTCCTGGGGGGCTACTGAACACTGAAGCTTTCTTT

clone size: -
CDR3 length: 11
D gene: -
J gene: TRBJ1-1
V gene: TRBV3-1
CDR3 protein: CASSQESAAFF
CDR3 DNA: TGTGCCAGCAGCCAAGAATCAGCAGCTTTCTTT

clone size: many
CDR3 length: 15
D gene: TRBD2
J gene: TRBJ2-1
V gene: TRBV11-2
CDR3 protein: CASSFRTSGFNEQFF
CDR3 DNA: TGTGCCAGCAGCTTCAGGACTAGCGGGTTCAATGAGCAGTTCTTC

clone size: many
CDR3 length: 15
D gene: TRBD1
J gene: TRBJ2-2
V gene: TRBV11-2
CDR3 protein: CASSRTGANTGELFF
CDR3 DNA: TGTGCCAGCAGCCGGACAGGGGCCAACACCGGGGAGCTGTTTTTT

clone size: -
CDR3 length: 11
D gene: -
J gene: TRBJ1-1
V gene: TRBV28
CDR3 protein: CASSLISRAFF
CDR3 DNA: TGTGCCAGCAGTTTAATATCCCGAGCTTTCTTT

clone size: few
CDR3 length: 16
D gene: TRBD2
J gene: TRBJ2-7
V gene: TRBV5-1
CDR3 protein: CASSLSTSGSWGEQYF
CDR3 DNA: TGCGCCAGCAGTCTGTCAACTAGCGGGAGCTGGGGCGAGCAGTACTTC

clone size: few
CDR3 length: 14
D gene: TRBD2
J gene: TRBJ2-5
V gene: TRBV6-5
CDR3 protein: CASKESWGGETQYF
CDR3 DNA: TGTGCCAGCAAGGAAAGCTGGGGGGGAGAGACCCAGTACTTC

clone size: few
CDR3 length: 14
D gene: -
J gene: TRBJ1-2
V gene: TRBV7-8
CDR3 protein: CASSLVDQTGGYTF
CDR3 DNA: TGTGCCAGCAGCTTAGTCGACCAGACAGGCGGCTACACCTTC

clone size: -
CDR3 length: 15
D gene: -
J gene: TRBJ1-6
V gene: TRBV28
CDR3 protein: CASRTPAGDNSPLHF
CDR3 DNA: TGTGCCAGCAGGACTCCGGCAGGTGATAATTCACCCCTCCACTTT

clone size: many
CDR3 length: 15
D gene: -
J gene: TRBJ2-7
V gene: TRBV6-5
CDR3 protein: CASTRDSGSPYEQYF
CDR3 DNA: TGTGCCAGCACCCGAGACTCAGGTAGCCCATACGAGCAGTACTTC

clone size: many
CDR3 length: 16
D gene: TRBD1
J gene: TRBJ2-1
V gene: TRBV24-1
CDR3 protein: CATSDPSGTGRNEQFF
CDR3 DNA: TGTGCCACCAGTGATCCCTCCGGGACAGGGCGCAATGAGCAGTTCTTC

clone size: many
CDR3 length: 13
D gene: -
J gene: TRBJ1-4
V gene: TRBV28
CDR3 protein: CASSLSGNEKLFF
CDR3 DNA: TGTGCCAGCAGTTTATCAGGGAATGAAAAACTGTTTTTT

clone size: few
CDR3 length: 16
D gene: TRBD2
J gene: TRBJ2-5
V gene: TRBV29-1
CDR3 protein: CSVESPLRGGQETQYF
CDR3 DNA: TGCAGCGTTGAATCCCCTCTGAGGGGAGGGCAAGAGACCCAGTACTTC

clone size: few
CDR3 length: 14
D gene: -
J gene: TRBJ1-1
V gene: TRBV3-1
CDR3 protein: CASSQGTANTEAFF
CDR3 DNA: TGTGCCAGCAGCCAAGGAACAGCGAACACTGAAGCTTTCTTT

clone size: many
CDR3 length: 14
D gene: -
J gene: TRBJ1-3
V gene: TRBV14
CDR3 protein: CASSSYSSGNTIYF
CDR3 DNA: TGTGCCAGCAGCTCCTACTCCTCTGGAAACACCATATATTTT

clone size: -
CDR3 length: 14
D gene: TRBD1
J gene: TRBJ1-2
V gene: TRBV18
CDR3 protein: CASSPGATGRGYTF
CDR3 DNA: TGTGCCAGCTCACCAGGGGCGACAGGGCGAGGCTACACCTTC

clone size: many
CDR3 length: 13
D gene: -
J gene: TRBJ1-4
V gene: TRBV20-1
CDR3 protein: CSAILRQTEKLFF
CDR3 DNA: TGCAGTGCTATCCTAAGACAGACCGAAAAACTGTTTTTT

clone size: -
CDR3 length: 14
D gene: TRBD2
J gene: TRBJ2-3
V gene: TRBV29-1
CDR3 protein: CSVESGRARDTQYF
CDR3 DNA: TGCAGCGTCGAGAGCGGGAGGGCCAGAGATACGCAGTATTTT

clone size: -
CDR3 length: 15
D gene: TRBD2
J gene: TRBJ2-5
V gene: TRBV6-2/TRBV6-3
CDR3 protein: CASSYSLADQETQYF
CDR3 DNA: TGTGCCAGCAGTTACTCTCTAGCGGACCAAGAGACCCAGTACTTC

clone size: many
CDR3 length: 16
D gene: TRBD2
J gene: TRBJ2-3
V gene: TRBV28
CDR3 protein: CASTSRTSGEPDTQYF
CDR3 DNA: TGTGCCAGCACCTCACGAACTAGCGGGGAGCCAGATACGCAGTATTTT

clone size: many
CDR3 length: 14
D gene: -
J gene: TRBJ1-1
V gene: TRBV6-5
CDR3 protein: CASSYSGGRSEAFF
CDR3 DNA: TGTGCCAGCAGTTACTCAGGGGGTAGGAGCGAAGCTTTCTTT

clone size: few
CDR3 length: 12
D gene: -
J gene: TRBJ2-2
V gene: TRBV27
CDR3 protein: CASSRDTGELFF
CDR3 DNA: TGTGCCAGCAGTCGCGACACCGGGGAGCTGTTTTTT

clone size: -
CDR3 length: 20
D gene: TRBD1
J gene: TRBJ2-7
V gene: TRBV10-3
CDR3 protein: CAISGRPGQGARVDYYEQYF
CDR3 DNA: TGTGCCATCAGTGGCCGCCCGGGACAGGGGGCCCGAGTGGACTACTACGAGCAGTACTTC

clone size: many
CDR3 length: 16
D gene: -
J gene: TRBJ2-2
V gene: TRBV25-1
CDR3 protein: CASSGIGTTNTGELFF
CDR3 DNA: TGTGCCAGCAGTGGGATCGGGACAACGAACACCGGGGAGCTGTTTTTT

clone size: few
CDR3 length: 12
D gene: TRBD2
J gene: TRBJ2-1
V gene: TRBV29-1
CDR3 protein: CGAGEAYNEQFF
CDR3 DNA: TGCGGCGCGGGAGAAGCCTACAATGAGCAGTTCTTC

clone size: -
CDR3 length: 15
D gene: -
J gene: TRBJ2-3
V gene: TRBV20-1
CDR3 protein: CSARSPKLSTDTQYF
CDR3 DNA: TGCAGTGCTAGAAGCCCTAAACTGAGCACAGATACGCAGTATTTT

clone size: -
CDR3 length: 15
D gene: TRBD2
J gene: TRBJ2-2
V gene: TRBV5-1
CDR3 protein: CASSSTSAYTGELFF
CDR3 DNA: TGCGCCAGCAGCTCTACTAGCGCCTACACCGGGGAGCTGTTTTTT

clone size: few
CDR3 length: 15
D gene: -
J gene: TRBJ2-3
V gene: TRBV12-3/TRBV12-4
CDR3 protein: CASSLAQVFTDTQYF
CDR3 DNA: TGTGCCAGCAGTTTAGCGCAAGTTTTCACAGATACGCAGTATTTT